A selection of T cell receptor beta chains follows, all from one sample in a study of blood T cell repertoires in COVID-19. Profiling relied on immunoSEQ multiplex PCR, and the TCRdb table lists in-frame clones only, not all of them. The sample lists roughly 210,000 clones; approximately 90% were seen once. The sample was peripheral blood. Receptors were obtained from a man between 65 and 85 years old with acute or convalescent COVID-19. Each CDR3 is given with its conserved first and last residue. Each record gives: J gene, CDR3 length, D gene, clone size, V gene, CDR3 protein, CDR3 DNA. A D gene is named only where the DNA matches it firmly. Clone size is not always given. Where it is, it says once, few, many or a class for expanded clones.

j_call: TRBJ1-1
cdr3_length: 15
d_call: TRBD1
clone_size: once
v_call: TRBV6-6
cdr3_aa: CASSSPGQGSTEAFF
cdr3_nt: TGTGCCAGCAGTTCTCCGGGACAGGGTAGTACTGAAGCTTTCTTT

j_call: TRBJ2-5
cdr3_length: 14
d_call: .
clone_size: .
v_call: TRBV2
cdr3_aa: CASIRALGGETQYF
cdr3_nt: TGTGCCAGCATCCGAGCCCTAGGAGGGGAGACCCAGTACTTC

j_call: TRBJ1-6
cdr3_length: 14
d_call: .
clone_size: .
v_call: TRBV3-1/TRBV3-2
cdr3_aa: CASSQVRNNSPLHF
cdr3_nt: TGTGCCAGCAGCCAAGTTAGAAACAATTCACCCCTCCACTTT

j_call: TRBJ2-6
cdr3_length: 15
d_call: .
clone_size: .
v_call: TRBV5-1
cdr3_aa: CASSLGGTGANVLTF
cdr3_nt: TGCGCCAGCAGCTTGGGTGGTACAGGGGCCAACGTCCTGACTTTC

j_call: TRBJ2-5
cdr3_length: 14
d_call: .
clone_size: .
v_call: TRBV6-5
cdr3_aa: CASKPSGLRETQYF
cdr3_nt: TGTGCCTCAAAGCCCAGCGGGCTACGAGAGACCCAGTACTTC

j_call: TRBJ2-7
cdr3_length: 15
d_call: .
clone_size: .
v_call: TRBV23-1
cdr3_aa: CASSRGTFLSYEQYF
cdr3_nt: TGCGCCAGCAGCCGCGGGACTTTTCTCTCCTACGAGCAGTACTTC

j_call: TRBJ1-1
cdr3_length: 13
d_call: .
clone_size: .
v_call: TRBV5-1
cdr3_aa: CASSFRGGTEAFF
cdr3_nt: TGCGCCAGCAGCTTTCGGGGAGGGACTGAAGCTTTCTTT

j_call: TRBJ2-3
cdr3_length: 16
d_call: .
clone_size: .
v_call: TRBV18
cdr3_aa: CASSPPRAGATGTQYF
cdr3_nt: TGTGCCAGCTCACCACCTCGGGCGGGCGCTACTGGTACGCAGTATTTT

j_call: TRBJ2-1
cdr3_length: 12
d_call: .
clone_size: .
v_call: TRBV29-1
cdr3_aa: CSVEGYYNEQFF
cdr3_nt: TGCAGCGTTGAGGGCTACTACAATGAGCAGTTCTTC

j_call: TRBJ1-5
cdr3_length: 13
d_call: .
clone_size: .
v_call: TRBV19
cdr3_aa: CASSGMGGQPQHF
cdr3_nt: TGTGCCAGTAGTGGGATGGGGGGTCAGCCCCAGCATTTT

j_call: TRBJ1-5
cdr3_length: 13
d_call: .
clone_size: many
v_call: TRBV6-5
cdr3_aa: CASSLGGVGPQHF
cdr3_nt: TGTGCCAGCAGTCTCGGAGGTGTGGGGCCCCAGCATTTT

j_call: TRBJ2-2
cdr3_length: 14
d_call: TRBD2
clone_size: .
v_call: TRBV24-1
cdr3_aa: CATLTSGSPGELFF
cdr3_nt: TGTGCCACGCTGACTAGCGGGAGCCCCGGGGAGCTGTTTTTT

j_call: TRBJ2-1
cdr3_length: 17
d_call: TRBD2
clone_size: .
v_call: TRBV5-4
cdr3_aa: CASSDGTSGRTLNEQFF
cdr3_nt: TGTGCCAGCAGCGACGGGACTAGCGGGAGGACCCTTAATGAGCAGTTCTTC

j_call: TRBJ1-1
cdr3_length: 17
d_call: .
clone_size: .
v_call: TRBV25-1
cdr3_aa: CASSETDPGHGGAKAFF
cdr3_nt: TGTGCCAGCAGTGAGACTGACCCGGGACACGGAGGAGCAAAAGCTTTCTTT

j_call: TRBJ1-1
cdr3_length: 13
d_call: .
clone_size: .
v_call: TRBV19
cdr3_aa: CASRSGKNTEAFF
cdr3_nt: TGTGCCAGTAGGTCCGGGAAGAACACTGAAGCTTTCTTT

j_call: TRBJ2-5
cdr3_length: 14
d_call: TRBD2
clone_size: .
v_call: TRBV2
cdr3_aa: CASKGGEYQETQYF
cdr3_nt: TGTGCCAGCAAGGGAGGGGAGTACCAAGAGACCCAGTACTTC

j_call: TRBJ2-1
cdr3_length: 15
d_call: TRBD1
clone_size: .
v_call: TRBV7-2
cdr3_aa: CASSLDRGPHNEQFF
cdr3_nt: TGTGCCAGCAGCTTAGATAGGGGGCCCCACAATGAGCAGTTCTTC

j_call: TRBJ1-1
cdr3_length: 13
d_call: .
clone_size: .
v_call: TRBV7-2
cdr3_aa: CASRMLRNTEAFF
cdr3_nt: TGTGCCAGCAGGATGCTTAGGAACACTGAAGCTTTCTTT

j_call: TRBJ2-2
cdr3_length: 15
d_call: .
clone_size: once
v_call: TRBV15
cdr3_aa: CATSRGQVNTGELFF
cdr3_nt: TGTGCCACCAGCAGAGGGCAGGTCAACACCGGGGAGCTGTTTTTT

j_call: TRBJ2-5
cdr3_length: 14
d_call: .
clone_size: .
v_call: TRBV18
cdr3_aa: CASSPGSTRETQYF
cdr3_nt: TGTGCCAGCTCACCAGGGTCAACCAGGGAGACCCAGTACTTC

j_call: TRBJ2-1
cdr3_length: 15
d_call: TRBD1
clone_size: .
v_call: TRBV6-2/TRBV6-3
cdr3_aa: CASSSYRDRGNEQFF
cdr3_nt: TGTGCCAGCAGTTCGTACCGGGACAGAGGCAATGAGCAGTTCTTC

j_call: TRBJ1-2
cdr3_length: 16
d_call: TRBD1
clone_size: .
v_call: TRBV2
cdr3_aa: CASGIIPTGGNYGYTF
cdr3_nt: TGTGCCAGCGGGATAATTCCGACAGGGGGCAACTATGGCTACACCTTC

j_call: TRBJ2-2
cdr3_length: 20
d_call: .
clone_size: .
v_call: TRBV7-3
cdr3_aa: CASSPRDFRGRSLNTGELFF
cdr3_nt: TGTGCCAGCAGCCCGCGGGACTTTCGGGGGAGGAGCCTGAACACCGGGGAGCTGTTTTTT

j_call: TRBJ2-3
cdr3_length: 16
d_call: TRBD2
clone_size: .
v_call: TRBV7-3
cdr3_aa: CASSFRLAAHTDTQYF
cdr3_nt: TGTGCCAGCAGCTTCCGACTAGCGGCCCACACAGATACGCAGTATTTT

j_call: TRBJ1-2
cdr3_length: 14
d_call: TRBD1
clone_size: .
v_call: TRBV30
cdr3_aa: CAWSPYRGSYGYTF
cdr3_nt: TGTGCCTGGAGTCCTTACAGGGGCTCCTATGGCTACACCTTC

j_call: TRBJ2-7
cdr3_length: 15
d_call: TRBD1
clone_size: few
v_call: TRBV6-2/TRBV6-3
cdr3_aa: CASSFRDREIYEQYF
cdr3_nt: TGTGCCAGCAGTTTCCGGGACAGGGAAATCTACGAGCAGTACTTC